These 3 T cell receptor beta chains were all obtained from the same sample, sequenced in a study of T cell responses to AZD1222 COVID-19 vaccine. Assay used: immunoSEQ multiplex PCR; TCRdb lists only in-frame clones, some missing. This sample has about 130,000 clones, with 92% found just once. The source material was peripheral blood, sampled 28 days after the second AZD1222 dose. The receptors derive from an adult who received the AZD1222 COVID-19 vaccine.

The chain recombines TRBV27 with TRBJ2-7; no clear D gene. Germline V gene sequence: CDR1 MNHEY, CDR2 SMNVEV (reference sequence). V shed 3 bases and J shed 4 bases, with 10 bases lying between them. The CDR3 spans 13 residues. CDR3 DNA: TGTGCCAGCAGTTTGGACGGACGATACGAGCAGTACTTC. The encoded protein is CASSLDGRYEQYF.

The chain uses TRBV6-2 or TRBV6-3 and TRBJ1-5, with D hard to call. This CDR3 has 14 residues. Trimming left V 0 bases short and J 11 bases short, with 14 bases between. The germline gives CDR1 MNHEY, CDR2 SVGEGT. DNA for the CDR3: TGTGCCAGCAGTTACTCGAACCCCCTCGGGTCCCAGCATTTT. It codes for CASSYSNPLGSQHF.

The chain combines TRBV9 with TRBJ2-1; possible D gene TRBD2, 5 bases. V lost 0 bases, J lost 9 bases, and 13 bases lay in between. CDR1 and CDR2 (germline): SGDLS, YYNGEE. The CDR3 runs to 14 residues. CDR3 sequence: CASSVVERAGEQFF. CDR3 DNA sequence: TGTGCCAGCAGCGTAGTTGAGAGGGCGGGTGAGCAGTTCTTC. Full variable domain (rest looked up from reference TRBV9 and TRBJ2-1): DSGVTQTPKHLITATGQRVTLRCSPRSGDLSVYWYQQSLDQGLQFLIQYYNGEERAKGNILERFSAQQFPDLHSELNLSSLELGDSALYFCASSVVERAGEQFFGPGTRLTVL.